This is a list of T cell receptor beta chains from one sample in a study of blood T cell repertoires in COVID-19. Libraries were prepared by immunoSEQ multiplex PCR; TCRdb keeps only in-frame clonotypes and omits some of them. The sample holds 150,000 to 200,000 clones, around 90% seen once. Sequencing used peripheral blood. Source of these receptors: a man in his forties with acute or convalescent COVID-19. Each CDR3 is given with its conserved first and last residue. Each record gives: clone size, V gene, J gene, CDR3 protein. Clone sizes are given selectively: once, few, many, or a class where the clone is expanded.

once	TRBV19	TRBJ1-1	CASSGQPNTEAFF
NA	TRBV2	TRBJ2-4	CASSAGQGQYF
NA	TRBV4-2	TRBJ2-1	CASSQEGQRGNNEQFF
NA	TRBV10-3	TRBJ2-3	CAISEVGLAGGEDTQYF
NA	TRBV9	TRBJ2-3	CASSAGVAPDTQYF
NA	TRBV11-2	TRBJ2-1	CATTRRRASTYNEQFF
NA	TRBV7-8	TRBJ1-2	CASSLARDRGNYGYTF
NA	TRBV4-2	TRBJ2-2	CASSRSGLPNTGELFF
NA	TRBV5-5	TRBJ1-2	CASSFLAQGANYGYTF
NA	TRBV7-6	TRBJ2-2	CASSLSPGLHTGELFF
NA	TRBV5-4	TRBJ2-1	CASSLDRGAYNEQFF
NA	TRBV5-5	TRBJ2-7	CASSLGPLSYEQYF
NA	TRBV19	TRBJ1-5	CASSRNPSNAWRQEGNQPQHF